This T cell receptor beta chain came from a study of shared clonotypes between healthy human individuals. The germline V gene encodes CDR1 SGHRS and CDR2 YFSETQ. V was cut by 0 bases and J by 6 bases, with 7 bases left in between. This CDR3 is 13 amino acids long. Worth noting for this clone: Other nucleotide sequences from this sample produce the same CDR3.

Assay used: immunoSEQ multiplex PCR; TCRdb lists only in-frame clones, some missing. The repertoire consists of some 500,000 clones, with 95% to 97% occurring once and the leading ten covering less than 0.06%. The receptor was isolated from a woman under 40 in good health. The chain links TRBV5-1 to TRBJ2-1, with D maybe TRBD1 (5 bases). Sequencing input: naive CD4+ T cells sorted from blood. Subset denoted: CD45RA+ positively selected. For the CDR3, the DNA is TGCGCCAGCAGCTTGGATAGGGGCAATGAGCAGTTCTTC. This translates into CASSLDRGNEQFF.